The rows below give T cell receptor beta chains drawn from one sample of a study of T cell repertoires in cytomegalovirus infection. TCRdb reprocessed the reads with MiXCR, giving one entry per CDR3 protein. Of some 300,000 distinct CDR3 sequences detected, around 15% appear once; the ten largest clones hold 8.8%. Specimen: PBMCs. The receptor source for this set is a human donor in good health (CMV status not recorded). Some clones in this sample may be carry-over from other donors' samples. Both conserved end residues are part of each CDR3. The order of the fields is J gene, D gene, CDR3 length, V gene, CDR3 protein. The D gene is left open where the match is weak.

J: TRBJ1-4; D: NA; length: 15; V: TRBV7-8; CDR3: CASSLGARVDEKLFF
J: TRBJ2-3; D: TRBD2; length: 14; V: TRBV19; CDR3: CASSNSGTADTQYF
J: TRBJ2-3; D: NA; length: 17; V: TRBV7-3; CDR3: CASSLHSDRGGSDTQYF
J: TRBJ1-1; D: NA; length: 13; V: TRBV10-1; CDR3: CASSAGGGREAFF
J: TRBJ2-2; D: NA; length: 14; V: TRBV7-2; CDR3: CASSLPTVTGELFF
J: TRBJ2-1; D: TRBD2; length: 17; V: TRBV10-3; CDR3: CAISGSIRLAGNNEQFF
J: TRBJ2-1; D: TRBD2; length: 14; V: TRBV6-2/TRBV6-3; CDR3: CASGPGLAGVEQFF
J: TRBJ2-7; D: NA; length: 15; V: TRBV7-2; CDR3: CASSFSGLGAYEQYF
J: TRBJ2-5; D: NA; length: 13; V: TRBV6-6; CDR3: CASSPTEQETQYF
J: TRBJ1-3; D: TRBD1; length: 15; V: TRBV20-1; CDR3: CSAPDRGRFGNTIYF
J: TRBJ2-5; D: TRBD1; length: 15; V: TRBV28; CDR3: CASRGADRAQETQYF
J: TRBJ2-6; D: NA; length: 18; V: TRBV14; CDR3: CASSQVARLSSGANVLTF
J: TRBJ2-3; D: TRBD2; length: 16; V: TRBV29-1; CDR3: CSVAPTVAGVTDTQYF
J: TRBJ2-3; D: TRBD1; length: 17; V: TRBV20-1; CDR3: CSARGATGRGLYGTQYF
J: TRBJ2-7; D: TRBD2; length: 15; V: TRBV12-3/TRBV12-4; CDR3: CASSLGGSGRGEQYF
J: TRBJ2-7; D: NA; length: 14; V: TRBV7-9; CDR3: CASSTQDRGGEQYF
J: TRBJ2-5; D: TRBD2; length: 16; V: TRBV7-3; CDR3: CASSHSTSGRTETQYF
J: TRBJ1-3; D: NA; length: 15; V: TRBV20-1; CDR3: CSASQGATSGNTIYF
J: TRBJ2-5; D: TRBD2; length: 16; V: TRBV7-2; CDR3: CASSAGLAGSQETQYF
J: TRBJ2-7; D: TRBD1; length: 15; V: TRBV28; CDR3: CASSYDRDPPQEQYF
J: TRBJ1-6; D: TRBD1; length: 13; V: TRBV7-2; CDR3: CASSIRQGLPLHF
J: TRBJ2-3; D: NA; length: 15; V: TRBV19; CDR3: CASNMRGTSTDTQYF
J: TRBJ1-5; D: NA; length: 14; V: TRBV7-2; CDR3: CASSSDTRNQPQHF
J: TRBJ2-1; D: NA; length: 11; V: TRBV7-2; CDR3: CASSLVQSQFF
J: TRBJ1-1; D: NA; length: 11; V: TRBV29-1; CDR3: CSVDANTEAFF
J: TRBJ1-5; D: TRBD1; length: 13; V: TRBV20-1; CDR3: CSANRGRDQPQHF
J: TRBJ1-4; D: NA; length: 13; V: TRBV11-2; CDR3: CASRWGNDEKLFF
J: TRBJ1-1; D: TRBD1; length: 14; V: TRBV6-1; CDR3: CATGTGDFVTEAFF
J: TRBJ2-6; D: NA; length: 16; V: TRBV6-6; CDR3: CASSRDVSSGANVLTF
J: TRBJ2-2; D: TRBD2; length: 16; V: TRBV7-3; CDR3: CASSLMSGGLTGELFF
J: TRBJ2-1; D: NA; length: 16; V: TRBV18; CDR3: CASSPRDANFYDEQFF
J: TRBJ1-2; D: NA; length: 14; V: TRBV7-4; CDR3: CASSFPENLYGYTF
J: TRBJ1-1; D: NA; length: 15; V: TRBV7-8; CDR3: CASSLGSRAVTEAFF
J: TRBJ2-3; D: TRBD2; length: 17; V: TRBV4-3; CDR3: CASSQVVAGDYTDTQYF
J: TRBJ1-5; D: NA; length: 15; V: TRBV7-8; CDR3: CASSLATYGNQPQHF
J: TRBJ1-1; D: NA; length: 13; V: TRBV12-3/TRBV12-4; CDR3: CASSSYRNLEAFF
J: TRBJ1-5; D: NA; length: 13; V: TRBV12-3/TRBV12-4; CDR3: CASSFPGAQPQHF
J: TRBJ1-2; D: NA; length: 13; V: TRBV2; CDR3: CASSGDPIYGYTF
J: TRBJ1-5; D: TRBD1; length: 16; V: TRBV14; CDR3: CASSQETGRNNQPQHF
J: TRBJ1-4; D: NA; length: 13; V: TRBV20-1; CDR3: CSASHRTNEKLFF
J: TRBJ1-1; D: NA; length: 11; V: TRBV12-3/TRBV12-4; CDR3: CASSLGDLAFF
J: TRBJ2-5; D: TRBD2; length: 14; V: TRBV7-2; CDR3: CASSQSGVQETQYF
J: TRBJ2-3; D: NA; length: 12; V: TRBV5-1; CDR3: CASMGTGGTQYF
J: TRBJ2-5; D: TRBD1; length: 15; V: TRBV14; CDR3: CASSQRDRPQETQYF
J: TRBJ2-1; D: NA; length: 19; V: TRBV20-1; CDR3: CSRGPHPGWSGPNNEGQFF
J: TRBJ2-3; D: TRBD2; length: 15; V: TRBV5-4; CDR3: CASSSVGRREDTQYF
J: TRBJ2-7; D: TRBD2; length: 13; V: TRBV6-2/TRBV6-3; CDR3: CASLLAETYEQYF
J: TRBJ1-4; D: TRBD1; length: 15; V: TRBV7-2; CDR3: CASSVHGTGNEKLFF
J: TRBJ2-3; D: NA; length: 12; V: TRBV28; CDR3: CASRGTVDTQYF
J: TRBJ2-7; D: NA; length: 12; V: TRBV29-1; CDR3: CSVRGGTYEQYF
J: TRBJ2-7; D: TRBD1; length: 15; V: TRBV7-8; CDR3: CASSVDRGDSYEQYF
J: TRBJ2-5; D: NA; length: 16; V: TRBV28; CDR3: CASRPYRGEYQETQYF
J: TRBJ1-1; D: NA; length: 13; V: TRBV12-3/TRBV12-4; CDR3: CASEGGMNTEAFF